Listed below are T cell receptor beta chains from one sample, sequenced in a study of early T cells in non-severe SARS-CoV-2 infection. TCRdb fed the 5' RACE reads into MiXCR, producing one record per CDR3 protein. The table includes about 26,000 distinct CDR3 sequences, 4% to 6% detected once. The specimen was whole blood. Every receptor here comes from an adult who was a healthcare worker with PCR-confirmed SARS-CoV-2 infection or an uninfected control (not recorded which). The CDR3 runs from the conserved cysteine through the conserved F or W. D genes are given only for firm matches. A row's size may be missing; if present it is once, few, many or a size class.

d_call,j_call,v_call,clone_size,cdr3_nt,cdr3_aa
NA,TRBJ1-1,TRBV7-6,few,TGTGCCAGCAGCTCCGCCGGGACGGCCAACACTGAAGCTTTCTTT,CASSSAGTANTEAFF
NA,TRBJ2-5,TRBV6-6,many,TGTGCCAGCAGTTACGTGGAGACCCAGTACTTC,CASSYVETQYF
NA,TRBJ2-1,TRBV7-2,many,TGTGCCAGCAGCCCTAGTGGGCTATACAATGAGCAGTTCTTC,CASSPSGLYNEQFF
TRBD1,TRBJ1-1,TRBV7-7,NA,TGTGCCAGCAGCTCCGGACAGGGCACTGAAGATTTCTTT,CASSSGQGTEDFF
TRBD1,TRBJ1-2,TRBV18,many,TGTGCCAGCTCACCACCGAGGACAGGGGGCGCAGGCTATGGCTACACCTTC,CASSPPRTGGAGYGYTF
NA,TRBJ2-1,TRBV6-1,many,TGTGCCAGCAAGCCCGGGGCAGGGAGGAAGAATGAGCAGTTCTTC,CASKPGAGRKNEQFF
NA,TRBJ1-4,TRBV19,many,TGTGCCAGTAGGTCCAGGAGGGTTGGAGAAAAACTGTTTTTT,CASRSRRVGEKLFF
TRBD2,TRBJ2-5,TRBV11-3,many,TGTGCCAGCAGCTTAAGCGGGACGGGGATTGGCCGGTACCAAGAGACCCAGTACTTC,CASSLSGTGIGRYQETQYF
NA,TRBJ1-1,TRBV11-2,many,TGTGCCAGCAGCTTAGAGGGGGCACACACTGAAGCTTTCTTT,CASSLEGAHTEAFF
TRBD2,TRBJ2-5,TRBV11-2,NA,TGTGCCAGCAGCTCCCCGGGACTAGCGGGGGGAGAGACCCAGTACTTC,CASSSPGLAGGETQYF
NA,TRBJ1-5,TRBV18,many,TGTGCCAGCTCACCACAGGGGATTGACGGTCAGCCCCAGCATTTT,CASSPQGIDGQPQHF